This record looks at one T cell receptor (beta chain) sequence and its context. The source of the sample is a study of OX40 agonist ivuxolimab in advanced cancers. Profiling relied on immunoSEQ multiplex PCR, and the TCRdb table lists in-frame clones only, not all of them. There are 90,000 to 100,000 clones in the sample; 90% to 97% occur only once, and roughly 2.1% lies in the top ten. The germline V gene encodes CDR1 SGHNT and CDR2 YYREEE (reference sequence). The CDR3 extends over 13 amino acids. V lost 4 bases and J lost 7, with 15 bases in between. The sequence was obtained from an adult with an advanced solid tumor such as melanoma, head and neck, liver or kidney cancer. This chain links TRBV5-4 with TRBJ2-7; maybe TRBD2 (5 bases). Sequencing used CD4+ or CD8+ T cells sorted from blood, obtained in a trial of the OX40 agonist ivuxolimab. The CDR3 bases are TGTGCCAGCAGCGAGTTGATAGCGAGAGAGCAGTACTTC. Translating gives CASSELIAREQYF.